Listed here are 27 T cell receptor beta chains from one sample, sequenced in a study of cytomegalovirus exposure and HLA in healthy donors. Primers for the PCR totalled 60 Vbeta and 13 Jbeta. The protocol was immunoSEQ multiplex PCR, while the TCRdb copy is restricted to in-frame clones and leaves out a portion. The sample lists 150,000 to 200,000 clones; around 84% were seen once. Sequenced material: PBMCs. The origin of the receptors is a man aged 18 to 30 in good health and CMV-seronegative.

The V gene is TRBV27, the J gene TRBJ2-7; D is possibly TRBD1 (5 bases). Trimming stripped 8 bases from V and 4 bases from J, with 15 bases between. Germline CDR1 MNHEY, CDR2 SMNVEV (reference sequence). The CDR3 has 13 amino acids. CDR3 in DNA: TGTGCCAGCCGCAGGGCCTTGACGTACGAGCAGTACTTC. Translating it yields CASRRALTYEQYF.

The rearrangement links TRBV9 to TRBJ1-6; the match to TRBD1 covers 7 bases. V lost 4 bases, J lost 3 bases, and 4 bases stayed unmatched. This CDR3 is built from 15 residues. Germline lookup yields CDR1 SGDLS and CDR2 YYNGEE. The DNA of the CDR3 is TGTGCCAGCAGCCCTACAGGGGACTATAATTCACCCCTCCACTTT. Its translation: CASSPTGDYNSPLHF.

The rearrangement uses TRBV14 and TRBJ2-1; 7 nucleotides match TRBD1. This CDR3 is built from 15 residues. Germline assignment: CDR1 SGHDN and CDR2 FVKESK. With 3 bases clipped from V and 2 bases from J, the junction kept 4 bases outside the gene matches. CDR3: CASSQVGQAYNEQFF. DNA of the CDR3: TGTGCCAGCAGCCAGGTAGGACAGGCCTACAATGAGCAGTTCTTC.

The chain links TRBV18 to TRBJ2-4; 12 nucleotides match TRBD2. Germline CDR1 reads KGHSH; CDR2 reads LQKENI. This CDR3 has 17 amino acids. The ends lost 3 bases at V and 4 bases at J; junction bases unmatched: 7. The CDR3 sequence: CASSPPGLAGLKNIQYF. CDR3 in DNA: TGTGCCAGCTCACCCCCCGGACTAGCGGGATTAAAAAACATTCAGTACTTC.

The chain joins TRBV28 to TRBJ1-2; 7 bases fit TRBD1. The V and J ends lost 3 bases and 0 bases, in that order; junction bases with no gene match: 7. In germline, CDR1 is MDHEN, CDR2 SYDVKM. The CDR3 runs 16 residues. The CDR3 DNA reads TGTGCCAGCAGTTTCGCAGGGGGGCCGGCTAACTATGGCTACACCTTC. This translates into CASSFAGGPANYGYTF.

The chain carries TRBV7-6 and TRBJ2-1, with 12 bases fitting TRBD2. Trimming at V came to 5 bases and at J to 9 bases, leaving 8 bases not matched to a gene. The CDR3 contains 15 residues. Germline CDR1 is SGHVS and CDR2 is FNYEAQ. The CDR3 nucleotides read TGTGCCAGCAGCCGCGGACTAGCGGGACTTGGTGAGCAGTTCTTC. Encoded protein: CASSRGLAGLGEQFF.

Details on this clone: A junction end diverges from the germline sequence, so it may reflect a read error. The V and J genes are TRBV7-2 and TRBJ2-1; TRBD2 matches at 7 bases. Per germline, CDR1 SGHTA and CDR2 FQGNSA. CDR3 length: 14 residues. CDR3 in amino acids: CASSYLGDYDEQFF. The CDR3, as DNA: TGTGCCAGCAGCTATCTAGGGGACTACGATGAGCAGTTCTTC.

The chain joins TRBV4-1 to TRBJ1-5; tentative D call: TRBD1 (6 bases). Looked up from germline, CDR1 is MGHRA and CDR2 is YSYEKL. V lost 0 bases and J lost 6, with 12 bases in between. CDR3 length: 15 residues. The CDR3 sequence is CASSQDRGGGQPQHF. The CDR3 DNA is TGCGCCAGCAGCCAAGATCGCGGGGGCGGTCAGCCCCAGCATTTT.

The V gene is TRBV6-6, the J gene TRBJ1-1, with 7 bases fitting TRBD1. Germline loops: CDR1 MNHNY, CDR2 SVGAGI (reference sequence). This CDR3 has 16 amino acids. The V and J ends lost 2 bases and 0 bases, in that order; junction bases with no gene match: 6. This CDR3 is CASSYPTGTVNTEAFF. CDR3 sequence (DNA): TGTGCCAGCAGTTACCCAACTGGGACAGTGAACACTGAAGCTTTCTTT.

The chain carries TRBV18 and TRBJ2-5; D perhaps matches TRBD1 (6 bases). From germline, CDR1 is KGHSH and CDR2 LQKENI. Trimming removed 3 bases from V and 1 base from J, with 9 bases in between. This CDR3 region has 14 residues. CDR3 residues: CASSPWDTQETQYF. CDR3 coding DNA: TGTGCCAGCTCACCCTGGGACACCCAAGAGACCCAGTACTTC.

Only one count was recorded for this clone. V is TRBV7-9 and J is TRBJ2-1; 14 bases map to TRBD2. The CDR3 runs 16 residues. Germline V CDR1 and CDR2: SEHNR, FQNEAQ (reference sequence). V shed 7 bases, J shed 9 bases, and the junction held 11 bases outside the gene matches. In DNA form, the CDR3 reads TGTGCCAGCACCAGACTAGCGGGAGGGGGCCAGGGTGAGCAGTTCTTC. Protein product: CASTRLAGGGQGEQFF.

In this sample, this clone turned up once. The V call is TRBV27, the J call TRBJ2-7, with 8 bases fitting TRBD2. The CDR3 covers 15 residues. Trimming removed 4 bases from V and 6 bases from J; junction bases left unmatched: 11. CDR1 is MNHEY, CDR2 SMNVEV, per germline (reference sequence). CDR3 DNA: TGTGCCAGCAGTTCCCCCCAACCGGGAGGGCTCGAGCAGTACTTC. Protein: CASSSPQPGGLEQYF.

CDR3 coding DNA: TGTGCCAGTAGTATACAGAGCAATCAGCCCCAGCATTTT. Protein product: CASSIQSNQPQHF. This chain links TRBV19 with TRBJ1-5; D is undetermined. V gave up 2 bases and J gave up 1 base, with 3 bases separating them. Germline assignment: CDR1 LNHDA and CDR2 SQIVND (reference sequence). The CDR3 has 13 amino acids.

This chain connects TRBV28 to TRBJ2-5; 7 bases map to TRBD2. The DNA end is a closer match to TRBJ2-7, so the J assignment may be wrong. The CDR3 runs to 13 residues. Germline V gene lookup returns CDR1 MDHEN and CDR2 SYDVKM. CDR3 amino acids: CASTTPGEGEQYF. The CDR3 bases are TGTGCCAGCACCACACCGGGGGAGGGCGAGCAGTACTTC.

The chain carries TRBV13 and TRBJ2-7, with 7 bases matching TRBD1. CDR1 and CDR2 (germline): PRHDT, FYEKMQ (reference sequence). The CDR3 spans 13 residues. V shed 5 bases and J 7 bases; nucleotides not matched to a gene: 8. In nucleotides, the CDR3 is TGTGCCAGCAGCCCAAGGGGGCCGAGGGAGCAGTACTTC. Translating gives CASSPRGPREQYF.

With regard to this clone: Other DNA sequences in the same sample also yield this CDR3. The chain uses TRBV5-1 and TRBJ2-1; TRBD2 is a possible D gene (7 bases). This CDR3 contains 14 residues. Germline V gene sequence: CDR1 SGHRS, CDR2 YFSETQ. V lost 3 bases and J 4 bases, leaving 11 bases between the germline ends. CDR3: CASSWGGGYNEQFF. CDR3 DNA sequence: TGCGCCAGCAGCTGGGGAGGGGGGTACAATGAGCAGTTCTTC.

This clone was seen a single time. This chain uses TRBV29-1 with TRBJ2-7; 10 bases are a match to TRBD2. The CDR3 is made up of 15 amino acids. Germline V CDR1 and CDR2: SQVTM, ANQGSEA. V lost 0 bases and J lost 2; bases outside the gene matches: 4. CDR3 sequence (DNA): TGCAGCGTTGAAGATACTAGCGGGACCCCCTACGAGCAGTACTTC. As protein: CSVEDTSGTPYEQYF.

This clone was seen only once. The gene calls are TRBV7-2 and TRBJ2-1, with TRBD1 identical over 9 bases. The CDR3 is 16 amino acids. The germline V gene has CDR1 SGHTA and CDR2 FQGNSA. J was trimmed by 4 bases and V by 5 bases; bases with no gene match: 9. The CDR3 loop is CASSGGWDRAYNEQFF. In nucleotides, the CDR3 is TGTGCCAGCAGCGGGGGGTGGGACAGGGCTTACAATGAGCAGTTCTTC.

The chain combines TRBV2 with TRBJ1-5; D perhaps matches TRBD1 (5 bases). The V gene lost 4 bases and the J gene lost 0 bases, with 16 bases spanning the gap. This CDR3 has 17 amino acids. Germline V gene data show CDR1 as SNHLY and CDR2 as FYNNEI. Written as DNA, the CDR3 is TGTGCCAGCAGTGGAGTAACGGGGAGGGGTAGCAATCAGCCCCAGCATTTT. Residues: CASSGVTGRGSNQPQHF. Looking up the rest from reference TRBV2 and TRBJ1-5 gives the full variable domain: EPEVTQTPSHQVTQMGQEVILRCVPISNHLYFYWYRQILGQKVEFLVSFYNNEISEKSEIFDDQFSVERPDGSNFTLKIRSTKLEDSAMYFCASSGVTGRGSNQPQHFGDGTRLSIL.

V usage is TRBV5-6 and J usage is TRBJ2-3, with TRBD1 as a possible D gene (5 bases). Trimming took off 4 bases at V and 5 bases at J, with 17 bases between the two ends. The CDR3 extends over 15 amino acids. Germline-derived CDR1 and CDR2 are SGHDT and YYEEEE. Here the CDR3 DNA reads TGTGCCAGCAGCCGGCTGGGGCTAGATAAAGATACGCAGTATTTT. Its translation: CASSRLGLDKDTQYF.

The V call is TRBV10-3, the J call TRBJ2-3; 11 bases match TRBD2. The CDR3 length is 18 residues. CDR1 is ENHRY, CDR2 SYGVKD, per germline. V gave up 6 bases and J gave up 0 bases; unmatched junction bases: 11. CDR3 in DNA: TGTGCCATCAGGCCCGCTAGCGGGAGGACCCAGAGCACAGATACGCAGTATTTT. This translates into CAIRPASGRTQSTDTQYF.

CDR3 residues: CASSSGLAGGEQFF. CDR3 sequence (DNA): TGTGCCAGCAGCTCAGGACTAGCGGGAGGGGAGCAGTTCTTC. V gene TRBV11-2 combines with J gene TRBJ2-1; 15 bases match TRBD2. V gave up 4 bases and J gave up 10 bases; unmatched junction bases: 2. The germline gives CDR1 SGHAT, CDR2 FQNNGV. This CDR3 region has 14 residues.

In the case of this clone: Other DNA sequences in this sample translate to the same CDR3. The DNA for the CDR3 is TGTGCCAGCAGTTTGCAGGGGCCCTACGAGCAGTACTTC. This sequence encodes CASSLQGPYEQYF. This rearrangement joins TRBV28 to TRBJ2-7; the D gene is possibly TRBD1 (6 bases). There are 13 residues in the CDR3. V lost 3 bases and J 2 bases, leaving 8 bases between the germline ends. Germline CDR1 is MDHEN and CDR2 is SYDVKM.

The chain employs TRBV28 and TRBJ2-7; D possibly corresponds to TRBD1 (6 bases). Trimming stripped 2 bases from V and 3 bases from J, with 11 bases between. The CDR3 covers 14 residues. The germline CDR1 and CDR2 sequences are MDHEN and SYDVKM. CDR3 nucleotide sequence: TGTGCCAGCAGTTTAGCAGGGGATAGCTACGAGCAGTACTTC. Amino acid sequence: CASSLAGDSYEQYF.

The genes are TRBV4-1 and TRBJ2-1, with unresolved D. Trimming cost V 5 bases and J 5 bases, with 16 bases left between them. CDR1 is MGHRA, CDR2 YSYEKL, per germline. This CDR3 region has 15 residues. This CDR3 reads CASSGVYLKNNEQFF. In DNA form, the CDR3 reads TGCGCCAGCAGCGGTGTCTACCTGAAAAACAATGAGCAGTTCTTC.

The V gene is TRBV7-2, the J gene TRBJ1-2, with 8 bases identical to TRBD1. Germline CDR1 and CDR2: SGHTA and FQGNSA. J gave up 8 bases and V 5 bases, and 7 bases lay outside the gene matches. This CDR3 region has 13 residues. In nucleotides, the CDR3 is TGTGCCAGCAGCGCCAACAGGGGGACGGGCTACACCTTC. This gives the protein CASSANRGTGYTF.

V gene TRBV7-9 combines with J gene TRBJ2-5; the D is unclear. CDR3 length equals 13 residues. Looked up from germline, CDR1 is SEHNR and CDR2 is FQNEAQ (reference sequence). V was cut by 4 bases and J by 0 bases, with 6 bases left in between. DNA of the CDR3: TGTGCCAGCAGCTCCGACTACCAAGAGACCCAGTACTTC. This sequence encodes CASSSDYQETQYF. The whole variable domain, remainder taken from reference TRBV7-9 and TRBJ2-5, is DTGVSQNPRHKITKRGQNVTFRCDPISEHNRLYWYRQTLGQGPEFLTYFQNEAQLEKSRLLSDRFSAERPKGSFSTLEIQRTEQGDSAMYLCASSSDYQETQYFGPGTRLLVL.